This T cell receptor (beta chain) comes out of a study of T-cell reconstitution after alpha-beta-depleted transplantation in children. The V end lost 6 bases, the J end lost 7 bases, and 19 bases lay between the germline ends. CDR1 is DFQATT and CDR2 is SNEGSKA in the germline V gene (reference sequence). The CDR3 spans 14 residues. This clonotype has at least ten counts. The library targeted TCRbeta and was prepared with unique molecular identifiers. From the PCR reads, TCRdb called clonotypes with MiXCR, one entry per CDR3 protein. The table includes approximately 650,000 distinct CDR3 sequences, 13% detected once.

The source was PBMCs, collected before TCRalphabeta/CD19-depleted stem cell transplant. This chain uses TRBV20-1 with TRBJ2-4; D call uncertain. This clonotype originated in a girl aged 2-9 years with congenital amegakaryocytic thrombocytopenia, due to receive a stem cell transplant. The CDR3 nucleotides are TGCAGTGCGACCCAAGGGTTAGATGTCAACATTCAGTACTTC. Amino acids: CSATQGLDVNIQYF.